Listed here are 23 T cell receptor beta chains from one sample, sequenced in a study of T cell responses to AZD1222 COVID-19 vaccine. Libraries were prepared by immunoSEQ multiplex PCR; TCRdb keeps only in-frame clonotypes and omits some of them. This table holds fewer than 150,000 clones, roughly 85% found once. The sequencing used peripheral blood, collected on day 0 of AZD1222 vaccination. The receptors come from an adult in good health.

J is TRBJ2-1 and V is TRBV11-2, with D maybe TRBD2 (6 bases). The V end was cut by 2 bases, the J end by 9 bases, with 20 bases between. Germline V gives CDR1 SGHAT, CDR2 FQNNGV. CDR3 size: 16 residues. CDR3 in amino acids: CASSLTSKVWGGEQFF. Here the CDR3 DNA reads TGTGCCAGCAGCTTAACTAGTAAGGTGTGGGGAGGTGAGCAGTTCTTC.

The chain uses TRBV15 and TRBJ2-3; D uncertain. This CDR3 is built from 14 residues. Germline V gene data show CDR1 as LNHNV and CDR2 as YYDKDF (reference sequence). V was shortened by 1 base and J by 5 bases, with 10 bases between the two germline ends. CDR3 sequence: CATSRAADGDTQYF. The DNA for the CDR3 is TGTGCCACCAGCAGAGCGGCTGATGGAGATACGCAGTATTTT.

This rearrangement joins TRBV5-1 to TRBJ1-1; TRBD1 is a possible D gene (6 bases). The germline gives CDR1 SGHRS, CDR2 YFSETQ. V lost 4 bases and J 4 bases, leaving 23 bases between the germline ends. The length of the CDR3 is 17 residues. The chain's CDR3 is CASSGWGVSGAGTEAFF. The CDR3 DNA follows: TGCGCCAGCAGCGGTTGGGGAGTTTCGGGGGCGGGCACTGAAGCTTTCTTT.

V and J are TRBV4-2 and TRBJ1-1, with D perhaps matching TRBD1 (5 bases). There are 16 residues in the CDR3. Germline V CDR1 and CDR2: LGHNA, YNFKEQ. V shed 0 bases and J shed 4 bases, with 15 bases lying between them. The CDR3 DNA follows: TGTGCCAGCAGCCAAGAGACAAGGGGCTGGTTCACTGAAGCTTTCTTT. Amino acids: CASSQETRGWFTEAFF.

This clone appeared a single time. Other nucleotide sequences from this sample produce the same CDR3. This rearrangement joins TRBV6-1 to TRBJ1-5; D might be TRBD1 (5 bases). With 0 bases removed from V and 2 bases from J, the gap between germline ends came to 8 bases. The CDR3 contains 15 residues. Germline loops: CDR1 MNHNS, CDR2 SASEGT. CDR3 protein: CASSEAGGGNQPQHF. For the CDR3, the DNA is TGTGCCAGCAGTGAAGCGGGGGGTGGCAATCAGCCCCAGCATTTT.

The chain has TRBV30 and TRBJ1-1; no clear D gene. CDR3 length equals 14 residues. V was clipped by 0 bases and J by 8 bases, with 16 bases between them. The germline gives CDR1 GTSNPN, CDR2 SVGIG (reference sequence). CDR3 amino acids: CAWSVKGIGSEAFF. The CDR3 DNA follows: TGTGCCTGGAGTGTTAAAGGGATTGGCTCGGAAGCTTTCTTT.

The sample holds a few counts of this clone. The chain carries TRBV7-9 and TRBJ1-1; TRBD1 matches at 7 bases. The CDR3 contains 14 residues. CDR1 and CDR2 from the germline V gene are SEHNR and FQNEAQ (reference sequence). The V and J ends lost 2 bases and 7 bases, in that order; junction bases with no gene match: 7. CDR3 loop: CASSLQGGISEAFF. The CDR3 DNA follows: TGTGCCAGCAGCTTACAGGGGGGAATCAGTGAAGCTTTCTTT.

CDR3 region: CAIASGQSLEQYF. The DNA of the CDR3 is TGTGCCATCGCCTCGGGACAGAGTCTCGAGCAGTACTTC. The chain links TRBV10-3 to TRBJ2-7; 7 nucleotides line up with TRBD1. V trimming: 8 bases; J trimming: 6 bases; junction bases outside the gene matches: 10. Germline V CDR1 and CDR2: ENHRY, SYGVKD. The CDR3 extends over 13 amino acids.

V gene TRBV6-2 or TRBV6-3 combines with J gene TRBJ1-3; 7 bases agree with TRBD1. CDR3 length equals 14 residues. J was trimmed by 0 bases and V by 6 bases; bases with no gene match: 2. From germline, CDR1 is MNHEY and CDR2 SVGEGT. The CDR3 sequence: CASSGTVSGNTIYF. The CDR3 DNA follows: TGTGCCAGCAGCGGGACAGTCTCTGGAAACACCATATATTTT.

The rearrangement joins TRBV10-3 to TRBJ2-3; D gene uncertain. Per germline, CDR1 ENHRY and CDR2 SYGVKD. V lost 4 bases, J lost 3 bases, and 11 bases lay in between. The CDR3 extends over 14 amino acids. The CDR3 DNA reads TGTGCCATCAGTGCCGGTGCCGCAACAGATACGCAGTATTTT. Residues: CAISAGAATDTQYF.

The chain recombines TRBV2 with TRBJ2-2, with 7 bases fitting TRBD1. CDR1 SNHLY and CDR2 FYNNEI come from the germline V gene. The CDR3 contains 15 residues. With 6 bases clipped from V and 7 bases from J, the junction kept 11 bases outside the gene matches. This CDR3 reads CASSRLQGRGGELFF. In DNA form, the CDR3 reads TGTGCCAGCAGCAGGTTACAGGGGCGTGGCGGGGAGCTGTTTTTT.

This sequence joins TRBV11-2 and TRBJ2-2, with 11 bases aligning to TRBD1. Germline trimming cut 5 bases from V and 4 bases from J; bases unmatched to any gene: 6. CDR3 length: 16 residues. The germline CDR1 and CDR2 sequences are SGHAT and FQNNGV. For the CDR3, the DNA is TGTGCCAGCAGCCAAGGGACAGGGGGTTTCACCGGGGAGCTGTTTTTT. This sequence encodes CASSQGTGGFTGELFF.

The chain joins TRBV14 to TRBJ1-1; D ambiguous. With 7 bases removed from V and 0 bases from J, the gap between germline ends came to 9 bases. This CDR3 is built from 13 residues. Per germline, CDR1 SGHDN and CDR2 FVKESK. The CDR3 nucleotides read TGTGCCAGCACCCCGAACTTGAACACTGAAGCTTTCTTT. Amino acid sequence: CASTPNLNTEAFF.

The genes are TRBV7-9 and TRBJ1-4; the D gene is possibly TRBD1 (6 bases). The ends were cut back, 3 bases at V and 4 bases at J, with 12 bases in the middle. CDR1 is SEHNR, CDR2 FQNEAQ, per germline (reference sequence). The CDR3 totals 15 residues. Here the CDR3 DNA reads TGTGCCAGCAGCTTCACAGGGAAAGATAATGAAAAACTGTTTTTT. Its translation is CASSFTGKDNEKLFF. The full variable domain, rest sourced from reference TRBV7-9 and TRBJ1-4, is DTGVSQNPRHKITKRGQNVTFRCDPISEHNRLYWYRQTLGQGPEFLTYFQNEAQLEKSRLLSDRFSAERPKGSFSTLEIQRTEQGDSAMYLCASSFTGKDNEKLFFGSGTQLSVL.

This clone was seen a few times. This chain uses TRBV6-1 with TRBJ1-1; D unresolved. CDR3 length equals 16 residues. Trimming left V 1 base short and J 3 bases short, with 15 bases between. Germline CDR1 and CDR2: MNHNS and SASEGT. The CDR3 region is CASSEGWAGLYTEAFF. The CDR3, as DNA: TGTGCCAGCAGTGAAGGGTGGGCAGGCCTATACACTGAAGCTTTCTTT.

The CDR3 here is CASSLNSRGKLFF. The DNA of the CDR3 is TGTGCCAGCAGCTTGAACAGTCGGGGAAAACTGTTTTTT. The chain couples TRBV7-8 to TRBJ1-4; D is undetermined. The CDR3 length is 13 residues. V was clipped by 3 bases and J by 10 bases, with 12 bases between them. From germline, CDR1 is SGHVS and CDR2 FQNEAQ. Based on the CDR3 plus reference TRBV7-8 and TRBJ1-4, the full variable domain is GAGVSQSPRYKVAKRGQDVALRCDPISGHVSLFWYQQALGQGPEFLTYFQNEAQLDKSGLPSDRFFAERPEGSVSTLKIQRTQQEDSAVYLCASSLNSRGKLFFGSGTQLSVL.

This clone was counted once. The chain is built from TRBV6-4 and TRBJ2-3; 8 bases are shared with TRBD2. CDR1 MRHNA and CDR2 SNTAGT come from the germline V gene. This CDR3 has 19 amino acids. V was clipped by 7 bases and J by 7 bases; unmatched bases: 25. This CDR3 reads CASNLGGGRRRSLTHTQYF. The CDR3 DNA reads as TGTGCCAGCAACCTGGGGGGCGGGAGGCGCAGGTCCCTCACCCATACGCAGTATTTT.

As regards this clone: One end of the junction is discordant with germline, which a read error may explain. The chain carries TRBV30 and TRBJ2-7; D not resolved. The CDR3 has 12 amino acids. Germline V gives CDR1 GTSNPN, CDR2 SVGIG (reference sequence). CDR3 protein: CAWSVPPYVQYF. Written as DNA, the CDR3 is TGTGCCTGGAGTGTCCCCCCCTACGTGCAGTACTTC.

The rearrangement uses TRBV2 and TRBJ2-3; possibly TRBD1 or TRBD2 for D (5 bases each). Germline V lookup: CDR1 SNHLY, CDR2 FYNNEI. V was trimmed by 6 bases and J by 6 bases, leaving 19 bases between them. This CDR3 region has 15 residues. The CDR3 loop is CASRSLGVRLDTQYF. CDR3 DNA: TGTGCCAGCAGGAGTTTGGGGGTAAGACTGGATACGCAGTATTTT.

Worth noting for this clone: The same CDR3 can be traced to other DNA sequences in this sample. V gene TRBV28 combines with J gene TRBJ1-4; no clear D gene. This CDR3 region has 15 residues. Germline CDR1 MDHEN, CDR2 SYDVKM. The V gene lost 1 base and the J gene lost 4 bases, with 10 bases spanning the gap. The CDR3 DNA is TGTGCCAGCAGTTTATCGTCAGGAGTTAATGAAAAACTGTTTTTT. It is translated as CASSLSSGVNEKLFF.

V gene TRBV3-1 (or the pseudogene TRBV3-2) combines with J gene TRBJ1-6; D not certain. Germline CDR1 reads LGHDT; CDR2 reads YNNKEL (reference sequence). This CDR3 comprises 16 residues. V lost 4 bases and J 1 base, leaving 11 bases between the germline ends. The DNA for the CDR3 is TGTGCCAGCAGCCCTTCCGAGAGGTCCTATAATTCACCCCTCCACTTT. Translating it yields CASSPSERSYNSPLHF.

V is TRBV6-5 and J is TRBJ1-6, with D perhaps TRBD1 (5 bases). Germline values: CDR1 MNHEY, CDR2 SVGAGI. V was pared by 6 bases and J by 3 bases, with 6 bases between. The length of the CDR3 is 13 residues. This chain's CDR3 is CASRGVYNSPLHF. For the CDR3, the DNA is TGTGCCAGCAGGGGGGTCTATAATTCACCCCTCCACTTT.

CDR3 sequence: CASSQDRTVVSGNTIYF. CDR3 bases: TGCGCCAGCAGCCAAGATAGAACGGTTGTCTCTGGAAACACCATATATTTT. The V call is TRBV4-1, the J call TRBJ1-3, with D uncertain. There are 17 residues in the CDR3. The V gene's germline CDR1 is MGHRA and CDR2 YSYEKL. Trimming shortened V by 0 bases and J by 0 bases, and 12 bases separated the two germline ends.